This T cell receptor beta chain emerged from a study of molecular identifiers for immune sequencing clone quantification. Many counts were recorded for this clonotype. The antigen is undetermined. Points from the study as a whole: It was shown that clones above 20 RNA copies held over 99% of effector molecules, but under 1% in naive cells.

Methods described previously, with TCR primers listed, were used for bulk TCR libraries. TCRdb called the PCR reads again in MiXCR, with one record for every CDR3 protein. The sample has a few hundred thousand distinct CDR3 sequences; roughly 23% are singletons. The germline V gene has CDR1 PRHDT and CDR2 FYEKMQ (reference sequence). The ends lost 5 bases at V and 8 bases at J; junction bases unmatched: 11. This CDR3 comprises 15 residues. Sequenced: naive CD8+ T cells from blood, with Jurkat cell RNA spiked in. Subset specified: FACS-sorted CD8+CD4-CCR7+CD45RA+ naive T cells. The genes are TRBV13 and TRBJ2-1, with TRBD1 identical over 8 bases. This clonotype was obtained from a human donor in good health. Some libraries in this study had Jurkat cell RNA spiked in. The CDR3 DNA is TGTGCCAGCAGCCTCCGGACAGGGTTTAACGATGAGCAGTTCTTC. This sequence encodes CASSLRTGFNDEQFF. Looking up the rest from reference TRBV13 and TRBJ2-1 gives the full variable domain: AAGVIQSPRHLIKEKRETATLKCYPIPRHDTVYWYQQGPGQDPQFLISFYEKMQSDKGSIPDRFSAQQFSDYHSELNMSSLELGDSALYFCASSLRTGFNDEQFFGPGTRLTVL.